This T cell receptor (beta chain) was captured by sequencing in a study of PD-L1 blockade in urothelial cancer. Study information: Earlier, patients had received 0 to 3 chemotherapy regimens. Researchers looked at the blood 3 weeks (second dose) and 6 weeks after treatment began. Whole-study findings and limits: Improved survival was predicted by pretreatment blood TCR clonality below the median.

With V trimmed by 5 bases and J by 7 bases, 6 bases remained unmatched. Germline-derived CDR1 and CDR2 are LNHNV and YYDKDF (reference sequence). The CDR3 contains 13 residues. Turning to this clone: Its antigen is unknown.

This table comes from immunoSEQ multiplex PCR, and its TCRdb copy is limited to in-frame clones, with some not included. The table records tens of thousands of clones, over 75% of them present only once. Time point specified: pretreatment peripheral blood. Material: PBMCs, obtained around atezolizumab (anti-PD-L1) treatment. This chain connects TRBV15 to TRBJ2-7; TRBD2 aligns across 9 bases. This TCR was recovered from a man between 70 and 80 years old with urothelial cancer. The chain's CDR3 is CATSPAGGREQYF. The CDR3 DNA is TGTGCCACCAGCCCCGCGGGAGGGCGTGAGCAGTACTTC.